This T cell receptor beta chain stems from a study of T cell changes during pregnancy in multiple sclerosis. This clone was observed a single time. Profiled with immunoSEQ multiplex PCR; TCRdb holds only in-frame clones, not every one. Of 14,000 to 15,000 clones detected, about 86% appear once; the ten largest clones hold roughly a fifth. This CDR3 is built from 13 residues. Germline lookup yields CDR1 MNHEY and CDR2 SMNVEV (reference sequence). Trimming pared 5 bases from V and 0 bases from J, leaving 7 bases between. Source: CD8+ T cells from peripheral blood mononuclear cells, taken in the first trimester of pregnancy. This TCR was recovered from a female donor with multiple sclerosis, enrolled in a pregnancy study. The V gene is TRBV27, the J gene TRBJ1-2; D is perhaps TRBD1 (6 bases). CDR3 coding DNA: TGTGCCAGCAGTGGACAGACTAACTATGGCTACACCTTC. This gives the protein CASSGQTNYGYTF.